The 15 T cell receptor beta chains in this list originate from one sample, sequenced in a study of blood T cell repertoires in COVID-19. Assay used: immunoSEQ multiplex PCR; TCRdb lists only in-frame clones, some missing. The sample has some 190,000 clones; 80% to 90% are singletons. Sequences were obtained from peripheral blood. All receptors derive from a man between 60 and 70 years old with acute or convalescent COVID-19.

This rearrangement joins TRBV2 to TRBJ2-3; 10 nucleotides match TRBD2. Germline V lookup: CDR1 SNHLY, CDR2 FYNNEI. J was trimmed by 3 bases and V by 7 bases; bases with no gene match: 13. The CDR3 spans 17 residues. The CDR3: CASTESGRALGTDTQYF. The DNA of the CDR3 is TGTGCCAGCACCGAAAGCGGGAGGGCCCTCGGTACAGATACGCAGTATTTT.

This CDR3 reads CASSYSRTTDRGYTF. The CDR3 DNA is TGTGCCAGCAGTTACTCACGGACCACTGACAGAGGCTACACCTTC. The chain has TRBV6-6 and TRBJ1-2; D possibly corresponds to TRBD1 (5 bases). Germline assignment: CDR1 MNHNY and CDR2 SVGAGI (reference sequence). V was pared by 0 bases and J by 8 bases, with 16 bases between. The CDR3 consists of 15 residues.

The chain links TRBV19 to TRBJ1-2; 7 bases align to TRBD1. The germline gives CDR1 LNHDA, CDR2 SQIVND (reference sequence). Trimming removed 3 bases from V and 2 bases from J; junction bases left unmatched: 3. The CDR3 consists of 14 residues. The CDR3 nucleotides are TGTGCCAGTAGTATCCAGGGACAGAACTATGGCTACACCTTC. Encoded protein: CASSIQGQNYGYTF.

The chain links TRBV7-2 to TRBJ1-1; D may be TRBD1 (5 bases). V lost 3 bases to trimming and J lost 5 bases, with 13 bases between them. Germline V gene sequence: CDR1 SGHTA, CDR2 FQGNSA. The CDR3 sequence is 14 residues long. This CDR3 reads CASSLGGLGTEAFF. CDR3 bases: TGTGCCAGCAGCTTGGGGGGACTCGGGACTGAAGCTTTCTTT.

J is TRBJ2-1 and V is TRBV7-2; D is perhaps TRBD2 (6 bases). The CDR3 is 14 residues long. V was shortened by 2 bases and J by 3 bases, with 8 bases between the two germline ends. Germline CDR1 reads SGHTA; CDR2 reads FQGNSA. The CDR3 sequence is CASSLTGDYNEQFF. For the CDR3, the DNA is TGTGCCAGCAGCTTAACGGGGGACTACAATGAGCAGTTCTTC. Full variable domain (rest looked up from reference TRBV7-2 and TRBJ2-1): GAGVSQSPSNKVTEKGKDVELRCDPISGHTALYWYRQSLGQGLEFLIYFQGNSAPDKSGLPSDRFSAERTGGSVSTLTIQRTQQEDSAVYLCASSLTGDYNEQFFGPGTRLTVL.

This chain joins TRBV12-3 or TRBV12-4 and TRBJ2-3, with D perhaps matching TRBD2 (6 bases). The CDR3 contains 13 residues. Deletions cut 11 bases from V and 0 bases from J, with 12 bases between. CDR3 protein: CAWGELSTDTQYF. The CDR3 DNA is TGTGCCTGGGGGGAGCTTAGCACAGATACGCAGTATTTT.

This clone was seen more than once but under ten times. The rearrangement joins TRBV28 to TRBJ1-5; TRBD1 might be the D (6 bases). From germline, CDR1 is MDHEN and CDR2 SYDVKM. The ends were cut back, 6 bases at V and 3 bases at J, with 18 bases in the middle. The CDR3 has 16 amino acids. The CDR3 DNA is TGTGCCAGCAGGCCGACACGTGGGGGCCCCAATCAGCCCCAGCATTTT. It codes for CASRPTRGGPNQPQHF.

The chain has TRBV6-5 and TRBJ2-1; 10 bases are a match to TRBD2. The CDR3 covers 15 residues. Germline lookup yields CDR1 MNHEY and CDR2 SVGAGI. V trimming: 7 bases; J trimming: 6 bases; junction bases outside the gene matches: 9. In nucleotides, the CDR3 is TGTGCCAGCACCTCTAGCGGGAGAGGGGTCAATGAGCAGTTCTTC. It codes for CASTSSGRGVNEQFF.

The chain is built from TRBV14 and TRBJ2-7; no clear D gene. V gave up 1 base and J gave up 7 bases, with 5 bases separating them. Germline assignment: CDR1 SGHDN and CDR2 FVKESK. The CDR3 is 11 amino acids. The CDR3 DNA reads as TGTGCCAGCAGCCAAGGTTATGAGCAGTACTTC. Its translation: CASSQGYEQYF.

V and J are TRBV4-1 and TRBJ2-1, with D unresolved. Trimming left V 3 bases short and J 7 bases short, with 10 bases between. This CDR3 is built from 13 residues. Germline CDR1 and CDR2: MGHRA and YSYEKL. CDR3 region: CASSHIAGNEQFF. Here the CDR3 DNA reads TGCGCCAGCAGCCATATCGCCGGGAATGAGCAGTTCTTC.

The genes are TRBV21-1 and TRBJ1-6; TRBD1, the table's D call, lacks a check against the DNA. TRBV21-1 is deemed a pseudogene. This CDR3 region has 18 residues. CDR3 coding DNA: TGTGCCAGCAGCTTGCGACCCCAGGGGACCTCCGAAGCTTCACCCCTCCACTTT. It encodes CASSLRPQGTSEASPLHF.

V gene TRBV3-1 (or the pseudogene TRBV3-2) combines with J gene TRBJ2-7; 11 positions agree with TRBD2. V gave up 1 base and J gave up 5 bases; unmatched junction bases: 4. CDR1 LGHDT and CDR2 YNNKEL come from the germline V gene (reference sequence). The CDR3 sequence is 15 residues long. CDR3 coding DNA: TGTGCCAGCAGCCAAGTGGGACTAGCGGTCCACGAGCAGTACTTC. Translation: CASSQVGLAVHEQYF.

The J gene is TRBJ2-1, the V gene TRBV14; 8 bases map to TRBD2. This CDR3 has 17 residues. V dropped 4 bases and J dropped 0; count of bases not matched to a gene: 8. Germline loops: CDR1 SGHDN, CDR2 FVKESK. CDR3 in DNA: TGTGCCAGCAGCCCCCTGGGCGGGGGGCGCTCCTACAATGAGCAGTTCTTC. Translation: CASSPLGGGRSYNEQFF.

V usage is TRBV7-2 and J usage is TRBJ2-2; TRBD2 agrees at 11 bases. Germline lookup yields CDR1 SGHTA and CDR2 FQGNSA. The CDR3 sequence is 18 residues long. The ends lost 5 bases at V and 4 bases at J; junction bases unmatched: 12. Here the CDR3 reads CASSRGTSGLSGTGELFF. The CDR3 DNA reads as TGTGCCAGCAGCCGGGGGACTAGCGGTTTATCGGGCACCGGGGAGCTGTTTTTT.

This clone was recorded only once. V and J are TRBV5-1 and TRBJ1-4, with 10 positions matching TRBD1. The length of the CDR3 is 14 residues. Per the germline V gene, CDR1 is SGHRS and CDR2 is YFSETQ. Trimming at V came to 4 bases and at J to 8 bases, leaving 5 bases not matched to a gene. CDR3 sequence reads: CASSRDRGQEKLFF. For the CDR3, the DNA is TGCGCCAGCAGCCGAGACAGGGGGCAGGAAAAACTGTTTTTT.